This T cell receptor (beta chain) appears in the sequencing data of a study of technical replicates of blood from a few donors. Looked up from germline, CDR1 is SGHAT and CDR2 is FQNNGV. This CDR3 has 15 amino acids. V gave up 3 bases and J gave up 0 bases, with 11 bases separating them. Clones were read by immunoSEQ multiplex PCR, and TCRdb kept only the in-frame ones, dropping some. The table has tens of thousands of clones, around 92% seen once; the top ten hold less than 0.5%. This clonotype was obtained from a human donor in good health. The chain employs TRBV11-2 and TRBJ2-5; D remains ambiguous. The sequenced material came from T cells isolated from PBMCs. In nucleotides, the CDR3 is TGTGCCAGCAGCTTTCCCAACAGACACCAAGAGACCCAGTACTTC. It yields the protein CASSFPNRHQETQYF.